This T cell receptor (beta chain) emerged from a study of blood T cell repertoires in COVID-19 (TCRdb year 2020). For context, the study as a whole: Collaborator samples came from the United States, Italy and Spain and covered acute and convalescent phases of COVID-19. A de-identified subject ID, COVID-19 status, age in years and sex were almost always included in the sample metadata. Where available, HLA class I and class II types were obtained from metadata supplied by the sample provider rather than from assay-based typing. The prospective study material was composed of cDNA or gDNA derived from T cells, B-cell-depleted T cells, or PBMCs. Deeply sampled blood TCRbeta repertoires from subjects exposed to, actively infected with, or recovered from COVID-19 were included in the dataset. The samples were drawn from two sources: the first 160 participants of the ongoing ImmuneRACE study, and 1,200 or so subjects contributed by 6 global collaborators. A freely available public database, intended as a resource for researchers studying the immune response to SARS-CoV-2, is where the repertoires were released.

In Seattle, one collaborating source enrolled patients while the infection was active and tracked those patients longitudinally over the course of disease. The collaborating institutions used their own protocols to collect whole blood in K2EDTA tubes. Collaborator samples were shipped for TCRbeta analysis as frozen whole blood, isolated PBMCs, or DNA extracted from either sample type. This clone was observed a single time. It lacks a known antigen. The record has no base qualities; no much larger clone is one base away. The junction shows trimming of 0 bases on V and 6 bases on J, and the gene matches do not reach 4 bases of it. The CDR3 sequence holds 15 residues, the cysteine and phenylalanine included. Only the CDR3 portion is preserved as DNA: 45 bases, with reading frame beginning at the first base. CDR1 and CDR2 are read off the germline V gene (reference sequence) as GTSNPN and SVGIG. Results the study describes overall, beyond this receptor: The quantity of clinical and demographic metadata differed by source and by participant and was supplied without curation.

TCRbeta CDR3 regions were amplified from genomic DNA by means of the immunoSEQ Assay, a bias-controlled multiplex PCR. The study's processing was this. The number of nucleated cells in each sample was estimated from the amplification of reference gene primers within the assay. To quantify the absolute abundance of each unique TCRbeta CDR3 rearrangement, sequence reads were collapsed and filtered. For each sample, productive Simpson clonality was calculated as the square root of Simpson's diversity index over productive rearrangements. TCRdb holds this immuneACCESS table with in-frame rearrangements only. Some clones are missing; in checked studies, unresolved V genes explain under half, and the rest has no known cause. D and trimming come from the DNA, and the V and J calls and clone size come from that table. The sample table contains roughly 62,000 clones; only one count was recorded for more than 65% of them. Approximately 8.9% of the sample is taken by the ten largest.

Recombination linked TRBV30 to TRBJ2-3; the junction holds 12 bases that match TRBD2. Sample: peripheral blood. The receptor comes from a man of 80 years or more with COVID-19, enrolled during active disease. The DNA sequence is TGTGCCTGGAGTGTACGTCTAGCGGGAGGGGATACGCAGTATTTT. The resulting protein is CAWSVRLAGGDTQYF.